The 25 T cell receptor beta chains below come from one sample, sequenced in a study of shared clonotypes between healthy human individuals. Clones were read by immunoSEQ multiplex PCR, and TCRdb kept only the in-frame ones, dropping some. Here the sample spans millions of clones, just over 90% being singletons. The sample consisted of naive CD4+ T cells from PBMCs. Subset denoted: CD45RA+ positively selected. These TCRs come from a man between 18 and 29 years old in good health. Some clones in this sample may be carry-over from other donors' samples.

The rearrangement joins TRBV2 to TRBJ1-2; 10 bases are a match to TRBD1. Germline values: CDR1 SNHLY, CDR2 FYNNEI. CDR3 length: 14 amino acids. Losses at the gene ends were 4 bases for V and 4 bases for J; bases not matched to a gene: 3. Written as DNA, the CDR3 is TGTGCCAGCAGTGGGAGGACAGGGGGCTATGGCTACACCTTC. Amino acid sequence: CASSGRTGGYGYTF.

The chain combines TRBV7-3 with TRBJ1-2, with TRBD1 as a possible D gene (6 bases). V was clipped by 5 bases and J by 4 bases, with 14 bases between them. Germline V gives CDR1 SGHTA, CDR2 FQGTGA. The CDR3 is 14 residues long. CDR3 region: CASSPTGAGYGYTF. The CDR3 DNA sequence: TGTGCCAGCAGCCCTACGGGGGCTGGCTATGGCTACACCTTC.

Only a few counts were recorded for this clone. The chain uses TRBV10-2 and TRBJ2-7, with 11 nucleotides matching TRBD2. The V gene's germline CDR1 is WSHSY and CDR2 SAAADI. V trimming: 6 bases; J trimming: 2 bases; junction bases outside the gene matches: 0. The CDR3 length is 13 residues. In DNA form, the CDR3 reads TGCGCCAGCAGGACTAGCGGGACCTACGAGCAGTACTTC. Its protein is CASRTSGTYEQYF.

A note on this clone: The sample contains more than one DNA sequence encoding this CDR3. The chain employs TRBV9 and TRBJ2-3; D ambiguous. The ends were cut back, 4 bases at V and 0 bases at J, with 9 bases in the middle. There are 14 residues in the CDR3. Germline CDR1 SGDLS, CDR2 YYNGEE. CDR3 residues: CASSTGPSTDTQYF. As DNA, the CDR3 is TGTGCCAGCAGCACCGGGCCGAGCACAGATACGCAGTATTTT.

This sequence joins TRBV7-6 and TRBJ2-7; D may be TRBD1 (6 bases). Looked up from germline, CDR1 is SGHVS and CDR2 is FNYEAQ. The V and J ends lost 1 base and 0 bases respectively, with 13 bases between them. The CDR3 sequence is 16 residues long. The chain's CDR3 is CASSLDGRGGSYEQYF. The CDR3 nucleotides read TGTGCCAGCAGCTTAGACGGCAGGGGCGGCTCCTACGAGCAGTACTTC.

A few counts support this clone. The chain employs TRBV7-6 and TRBJ1-1, with a tentative D call TRBD1 (6 bases). CDR1 is SGHVS and CDR2 is FNYEAQ in the germline V gene. There are 15 residues in the CDR3. V was clipped by 1 base and J by 5 bases, with 14 bases between them. The chain's CDR3 is CASSLVNGGQTEAFF. As DNA, the CDR3 is TGTGCCAGCAGCTTAGTTAACGGTGGACAGACTGAAGCTTTCTTT.

This clone was counted a single time. The J gene is TRBJ1-2, the V gene TRBV5-1; TRBD1 agrees at 7 bases. The CDR3 runs to 14 residues. Germline CDR1 SGHRS, CDR2 YFSETQ. V shed 4 bases and J 5 bases; nucleotides not matched to a gene: 8. The CDR3 protein is CASSLPTGTYGYTF. The CDR3 DNA reads as TGCGCCAGCAGCCTACCGACAGGGACTTATGGCTACACCTTC. The full variable domain, with the rest looked up from reference TRBV5-1 and TRBJ1-2, is KAGVTQTPRYLIKTRGQQVTLSCSPISGHRSVSWYQQTPGQGLQFLFEYFSETQRNKGNFPGRFSGRQFSNSRSEMNVSTLELGDSALYLCASSLPTGTYGYTFGSGTRLTVV.

This chain joins TRBV6-6 and TRBJ1-2, with a tentative D call TRBD1 (5 bases). Germline V gene sequence: CDR1 MNHNY, CDR2 SVGAGI (reference sequence). The CDR3 covers 13 residues. V lost 4 bases and J 4 bases, leaving 10 bases between the germline ends. CDR3 DNA: TGTGCCAGCAGTTCAAGGGGTGCCTATGGCTACACCTTC. It is translated as CASSSRGAYGYTF.

This rearrangement joins TRBV4-2 to TRBJ2-3; tentatively, D is TRBD2 (7 bases). V lost 1 base, J lost 4 bases, and 12 bases lay in between. The CDR3 contains 15 residues. Germline V CDR1 and CDR2: LGHNA, YNFKEQ. CDR3 residues: CASSQGRGRADTQYF. In DNA, the CDR3 is TGTGCCAGCAGCCAAGGGCGGGGGCGCGCAGATACGCAGTATTTT.

The chain carries TRBV7-2 and TRBJ2-5; 9 positions agree with TRBD2. The J call may be in error: the DNA end matches TRBJ2-7 better. The CDR3 has 15 amino acids. In germline, CDR1 is SGHTA, CDR2 FQGNSA. The CDR3 protein is CASSLGAGGSREQYF. The CDR3 DNA is TGTGCCAGCAGCTTGGGGGCGGGAGGGTCCCGCGAGCAGTACTTC.

The V gene is TRBV7-9, the J gene TRBJ2-6; TRBD1 or TRBD2 may be the D gene (5 bases each). Germline V gives CDR1 SEHNR, CDR2 FQNEAQ (reference sequence). There are 15 residues in the CDR3. V lost 5 bases and J lost 1, with 9 bases in between. As DNA, the CDR3 is TGTGCCAGCAGCGGGGACGGATCTGGGGCCAACGTCCTGACTTTC. Residues: CASSGDGSGANVLTF.

The chain couples TRBV7-8 to TRBJ1-2; the D gene is possibly TRBD1 (6 bases). Per germline, CDR1 SGHVS and CDR2 FQNEAQ. Trimming stripped 1 base from V and 8 bases from J, with 14 bases between. The CDR3 is made up of 14 amino acids. CDR3 coding DNA: TGTGCCAGCAGCTTAGTTCAGGGGCCGTGGGGCTACACCTTC. Protein: CASSLVQGPWGYTF.

The V gene is TRBV21-1, the J gene TRBJ1-5. TRBV21-1 is classified as a pseudogene. The CDR3 is 18 residues long. Here the CDR3 DNA reads TGTGCCAGCAGCCCGGACCGACAGCTCCAGGGAGGGGATCAGCCCCAGCATTTT. Translating gives CASSPDRQLQGGDQPQHF.

This chain links TRBV19 with TRBJ2-7; D is unclear. Germline loops: CDR1 LNHDA, CDR2 SQIVND (reference sequence). The CDR3 contains 9 residues. The chain's CDR3 is CASSTPLEV. Here the CDR3 DNA reads TGTGCCAGTAGTACCCCCTTGGAAGTG.

The CDR3 region is CATSIQGRTQYF. For the CDR3, the DNA is TGTGCCACCAGCATCCAGGGAAGGACCCAGTACTTC. The chain combines TRBV15 with TRBJ2-5; a possible D gene is TRBD1 (5 bases). Germline assignment: CDR1 LNHNV and CDR2 YYDKDF (reference sequence). This CDR3 is built from 12 residues. Trimming pared 4 bases from V and 7 bases from J, leaving 10 bases between.

The chain carries TRBV27 and TRBJ2-7; 7 positions match TRBD1. The length of the CDR3 is 14 residues. The V segment lost 3 bases and the J segment 2 bases; nucleotides outside the gene matches: 4. Germline V gene lookup returns CDR1 MNHEY and CDR2 SMNVEV (reference sequence). The CDR3 DNA reads TGTGCCAGCAGTTTCCGGGACAGCACCTACGAGCAGTACTTC. As protein: CASSFRDSTYEQYF.

This chain connects TRBV29-1 to TRBJ1-2, with D possibly matching TRBD1 (6 bases). CDR1 and CDR2 from the germline V gene are SQVTM and ANQGSEA. The V and J ends lost 6 bases and 6 bases respectively, with 20 bases between them. The CDR3 has 14 residues. The CDR3: CSVAMRQVVDGYTF. CDR3 nucleotides: TGCAGCGTCGCTATGAGACAGGTAGTAGATGGCTACACCTTC.

The V gene is TRBV6-1, the J gene TRBJ2-4; D gene uncertain. This CDR3 is built from 13 residues. With 10 bases removed from V and 6 bases from J, the gap between germline ends came to 16 bases. Germline CDR1 MNHNS, CDR2 SASEGT. The CDR3 is CATDLRVGNIQYF. CDR3 coding DNA: TGTGCCACGGACCTAAGGGTCGGAAACATTCAGTACTTC.

The rearrangement joins TRBV7-8 to TRBJ2-4; D perhaps matches TRBD1 (5 bases). The CDR3 totals 17 residues. Germline lookup yields CDR1 SGHVS and CDR2 FQNEAQ. V was shortened by 4 bases and J by 1 base, with 17 bases between the two germline ends. This CDR3 is CASSSRRQGFAKNIQYF. In DNA, the CDR3 is TGTGCCAGCAGCTCCCGCCGGCAGGGCTTCGCCAAAAACATTCAGTACTTC.

Note on this clone: The sample has other DNA sequences that encode this CDR3 too. The chain uses TRBV9 and TRBJ2-7; 10 bases align to TRBD2. There are 13 residues in the CDR3. Unmatched junction bases numbered 2, after V lost 2 bases and J lost 6 bases. Germline assignment: CDR1 SGDLS and CDR2 YYNGEE. This CDR3 is CASSVLAGGEQYF. The CDR3 bases are TGTGCCAGCAGCGTGTTAGCGGGGGGCGAGCAGTACTTC.

The chain recombines TRBV11-2 with TRBJ2-4, with 10 bases aligning to TRBD2. This CDR3 has 15 residues. The trim removed 5 bases at V and 7 bases at J, leaving 8 bases unmatched. Looked up from germline, CDR1 is SGHAT and CDR2 is FQNNGV. In DNA, the CDR3 is TGTGCCAGCAGCATCCCTAGCGGGAGTTTCAACATTCAGTACTTC. Amino acids: CASSIPSGSFNIQYF.

The chain recombines TRBV5-1 with TRBJ1-3; 7 positions match TRBD1. Trimming removed 2 bases from V and 4 bases from J; junction bases left unmatched: 3. The CDR3 extends over 14 amino acids. CDR1 is SGHRS, CDR2 YFSETQ, per germline. CDR3 loop: CASSFTGEGNTIYF. In nucleotides, the CDR3 is TGCGCCAGCAGCTTCACAGGGGAAGGAAACACCATATATTTT.

The chain carries TRBV5-1 and TRBJ1-1; D not resolved. Germline CDR1 reads SGHRS; CDR2 reads YFSETQ. V dropped 1 base and J dropped 0 bases, with 10 bases sitting between them. The CDR3 runs to 15 residues. The CDR3 coding sequence is TGCGCCAGCAGCTTGCCGGAGGACCTGAACACTGAAGCTTTCTTT. Its translation is CASSLPEDLNTEAFF.

The rearrangement uses TRBV21-1 and TRBJ2-5; TRBD1 reflects the table's D call only, with no check against the DNA. TRBV21-1 has pseudogene status. The CDR3 consists of 14 residues. This CDR3 is CASSKEAGQETQYF. DNA of the CDR3: TGTGCCAGCAGCAAAGAGGCAGGCCAAGAGACCCAGTACTTC.

The chain uses TRBV5-1 and TRBJ1-1, with 7 positions matching TRBD1. V was pared by 4 bases and J by 3 bases, with 6 bases of the junction left unmatched. The CDR3 is 14 residues long. Germline V gene lookup returns CDR1 SGHRS and CDR2 YFSETQ. CDR3 bases: TGCGCCAGCAGCGCAAGAGACAGGGACACTGAAGCTTTCTTT. This encodes CASSARDRDTEAFF. Using reference TRBV5-1 and TRBJ1-1 for the parts outside the CDR3, the full variable domain is KAGVTQTPRYLIKTRGQQVTLSCSPISGHRSVSWYQQTPGQGLQFLFEYFSETQRNKGNFPGRFSGRQFSNSRSEMNVSTLELGDSALYLCASSARDRDTEAFFGQGTRLTVV.